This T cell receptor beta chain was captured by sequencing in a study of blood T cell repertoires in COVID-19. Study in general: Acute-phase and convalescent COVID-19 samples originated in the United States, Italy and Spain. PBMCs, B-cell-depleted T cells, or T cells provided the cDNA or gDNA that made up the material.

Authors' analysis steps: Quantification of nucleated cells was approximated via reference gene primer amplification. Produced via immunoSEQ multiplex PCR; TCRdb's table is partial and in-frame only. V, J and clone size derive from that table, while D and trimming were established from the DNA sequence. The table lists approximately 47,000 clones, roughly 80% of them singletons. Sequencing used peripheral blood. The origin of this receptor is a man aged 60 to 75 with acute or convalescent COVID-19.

The CDR3 bases are TGCGCCAGCAGCTTGGTAGGTCAGGGGGGGAACACTGAAGCTTTCTTT. Translated: CASSLVGQGGNTEAFF. The rearrangement uses TRBV5-1 and TRBJ1-1; 7 positions match TRBD1. Unmatched junction bases numbered 6, after V lost 0 bases and J lost 1 base. The V gene's germline CDR1 is SGHRS and CDR2 YFSETQ. This CDR3 spans 16 amino acids.